Below, 10 T cell receptor beta chains from the same sample are listed, as sequenced in a study of cytomegalovirus exposure and HLA in healthy donors. 13 Jbeta primers and 60 Vbeta primers were used for the PCR. Some clones are missing from TCRdb's copy, which holds only in-frame ones; the method was immunoSEQ multiplex PCR. The table has approximately 130,000 clones, around 75% seen once. The sequencing input was PBMCs. These receptors were taken from a man aged 25 to 45 in good health and CMV-seronegative.

The genes are TRBV27 and TRBJ1-1, with 7 bases that match TRBD1. Germline V gene sequence: CDR1 MNHEY, CDR2 SMNVEV (reference sequence). The CDR3 length is 15 residues. The V segment lost 4 bases and the J segment 5 bases; nucleotides outside the gene matches: 10. Written as DNA, the CDR3 is TGTGCCAGCAGTTCCACAGGGGTCGCTGGGACTGAAGCTTTCTTT. It encodes CASSSTGVAGTEAFF.

The rearrangement uses TRBV11-3 and TRBJ2-7; 11 bases are shared with TRBD2. In germline, CDR1 is SGHNT, CDR2 YENEEA. V trimming: 5 bases; J trimming: 2 bases; junction bases outside the gene matches: 5. This CDR3 has 15 residues. The CDR3 loop is CASSLTSGGPYEQYF. CDR3 DNA: TGTGCCAGCAGCCTCACTAGCGGGGGTCCCTACGAGCAGTACTTC.

The genes are TRBV7-2 and TRBJ1-5, with 10 positions matching TRBD1. The CDR3 consists of 16 residues. CDR1 is SGHTA and CDR2 is FQGNSA in the germline V gene. The J segment lost 6 bases and the V segment lost 5 bases, leaving 10 bases of the junction unmatched. The CDR3 sequence is CASSDPRQGAVQPQHF. The DNA for the CDR3 is TGTGCCAGCAGCGACCCTAGACAGGGGGCGGTTCAGCCCCAGCATTTT.

The chain employs TRBV30 and TRBJ1-6; no clear D gene. Germline CDR1 reads GTSNPN; CDR2 reads SVGIG (reference sequence). Trimming removed 3 bases at V and 10 bases at J, with 22 bases between. The CDR3 runs 16 residues. For the CDR3, the DNA is TGTGCCTGGAGCCAACCCCCGGGGTCAAACCACTCACCCCTCCACTTT. Translated: CAWSQPPGSNHSPLHF.

This clone was counted a single time. The chain combines TRBV11-2 with TRBJ2-1; the match to TRBD2 covers 12 bases. In germline, CDR1 is SGHAT, CDR2 FQNNGV. The trim removed 7 bases at V and 9 bases at J, leaving 13 bases unmatched. The CDR3 is 16 amino acids. In DNA, the CDR3 is TGTGCCAGCATCCTAGCGGGGGGGCTGTTCCCCAGTGAGCAGTTCTTC. Translation gives CASILAGGLFPSEQFF.

V is TRBV6-5 and J is TRBJ1-2; the D gene is possibly TRBD1 (6 bases). CDR3 length: 13 amino acids. V lost 5 bases, J lost 8 bases, and 15 bases lay in between. The germline V gene has CDR1 MNHEY and CDR2 SVGAGI. CDR3 sequence reads: CASSNPPGQGYTF. Written as DNA, the CDR3 is TGTGCCAGCAGTAACCCTCCGGGACAAGGCTACACCTTC.

The chain has TRBV4-2 and TRBJ2-7; 13 bases are a match to TRBD2. After removal of 5 bases from V and 0 bases from J, the junction contained 4 bases not matched to a gene. The CDR3 is made up of 16 amino acids. From germline, CDR1 is LGHNA and CDR2 YNFKEQ. CDR3 residues: CASSTRTSGSSYEQYF. The CDR3 DNA follows: TGTGCCAGCAGCACACGGACTAGCGGGAGCTCCTACGAGCAGTACTTC.

Remarks on this clone: Sequence at one end of the junction differs from germline and may be a read error. V and J are TRBV7-9 and TRBJ1-5; D is ambiguous. Germline CDR1 and CDR2: SEHNR and FQNEAQ (reference sequence). CDR3 length: 12 residues. In DNA form, the CDR3 reads TGTTCCAGCAGCTCCTACAATCAGCCCCAGCATTTT. Translating it yields CSSSSYNQPQHF.

The V call is TRBV28, the J call TRBJ1-1; 7 bases fit TRBD1. The germline CDR1 and CDR2 sequences are MDHEN and SYDVKM. J was trimmed by 6 bases and V by 7 bases; bases with no gene match: 5. The CDR3 spans 12 residues. CDR3 sequence (DNA): TGTGCCAGCAACGTGGGGACAGCTGAAGCTTTCTTT. It is translated as CASNVGTAEAFF. Full variable domain (missing parts from reference TRBV28 and TRBJ1-1): DVKVTQSSRYLVKRTGEKVFLECVQDMDHENMFWYRQDPGLGLRLIYFSYDVKMKEKGDIPEGYSVSREKKERFSLILESASTNQTSMYLCASNVGTAEAFFGQGTRLTVV.

The chain carries TRBV5-4 and TRBJ2-1, with D possibly matching TRBD1 (5 bases). Deletions cut 4 bases from V and 7 bases from J, with 27 bases between. The CDR3 is made up of 18 amino acids. In germline, CDR1 is SGHNT, CDR2 YYREEE (reference sequence). CDR3 in DNA: TGTGCCAGCAGCCCAGGAATGTCAGGGCTGAGAGTGAAAAATGAGCAGTTCTTC. Translation: CASSPGMSGLRVKNEQFF.